Listed here are 8 T cell receptor beta chains from one sample, sequenced in a study of T-cell reconstitution after alpha-beta-depleted transplantation in children. Unique molecular identifiers were incorporated during preparation of the TCRbeta library. In TCRdb, the PCR reads were re-called with MiXCR into one record per CDR3 protein. Among 200,000 to 250,000 distinct CDR3 sequences listed, approximately 11% were seen once. The source was PBMCs, collected before TCRalphabeta/CD19-depleted stem cell transplant. The source is a child under three years old with acute myeloid leukemia, due to receive a stem cell transplant.

This clonotype was observed at least ten times. The chain couples TRBV12-3 or TRBV12-4 to TRBJ2-1; D may correspond to TRBD1 or TRBD2 (5 bases each). Trimming took 5 bases from V and 7 from J, leaving 9 bases between them. The CDR3 totals 12 residues. Written as DNA, the CDR3 is TGTGCCAGCAGTCGCTGGGGGAATGAGCAGTTCTTC. Translated: CASSRWGNEQFF.

In this sample, this clonotype turned up many times. The chain joins TRBV7-6 to TRBJ2-2; TRBD2 aligns across 9 bases. Germline CDR1 SGHVS, CDR2 FNYEAQ. The length of the CDR3 is 16 residues. V gave up 6 bases and J gave up 0 bases; unmatched junction bases: 5. CDR3 DNA sequence: TGTGCCAGCAGAACTATAGCGGGAGCGAACACCGGGGAGCTGTTTTTT. Its translation: CASRTIAGANTGELFF.

A few counts support this clonotype. This chain joins TRBV7-7 and TRBJ2-7; possible D gene TRBD1, 5 bases. V was pared by 1 base and J by 6 bases, with 10 bases between. Germline CDR1 and CDR2: SSHAT and FNYEAQ (reference sequence). The CDR3 extends over 13 amino acids. The CDR3 bases are TGTGCCAGCAGCTTAGAAGCAGGGTCCGAGCAGTACTTC. This encodes CASSLEAGSEQYF.

This clonotype was seen repeatedly, ten times or more. The chain couples TRBV24-1 to TRBJ2-3; 10 bases map to TRBD1. The CDR3 covers 15 residues. Looked up from germline, CDR1 is KGHDR and CDR2 is SFDVKD. With V trimmed by 1 base and J by 4 bases, 1 base remained unmatched. CDR3 DNA: TGTGCCACCAGTGATTTAGGACAGGGGGCAGATACGCAGTATTTT. It translates to CATSDLGQGADTQYF.

In this sample, this clonotype turned up a few times. In DNA, the CDR3 is TGTGCCAGTAGTATCGGACGCGGAACCTATGGCTACACCTTC. The encoded protein is CASSIGRGTYGYTF. This sequence joins TRBV19 and TRBJ1-2; D gene ambiguous. V gave up 3 bases and J gave up 4 bases, with 12 bases separating them. Germline V lookup: CDR1 LNHDA, CDR2 SQIVND (reference sequence). The CDR3 sequence is 14 residues long.

This clonotype came up a few times. This sequence joins TRBV7-7 and TRBJ2-5, with D unresolved. Trimming pared 5 bases from V and 1 base from J, leaving 8 bases between. CDR1 is SSHAT, CDR2 FNYEAQ, per germline (reference sequence). The CDR3 has 13 residues. The chain's CDR3 is CASSPLLQETQYF. The CDR3 bases are TGTGCCAGCAGCCCCCTACTCCAAGAGACCCAGTACTTC.

In its sample, this clonotype was seen many times. The V and J genes are TRBV12-3 or TRBV12-4 and TRBJ2-2; maybe TRBD2 (5 bases). The length of the CDR3 is 16 residues. Trimming pared 1 base from V and 1 base from J, leaving 10 bases between. The CDR3 sequence is CASSLGLAGNTGELFF. The CDR3 coding sequence is TGTGCCAGCAGTTTAGGGCTAGCAGGGAACACCGGGGAGCTGTTTTTT.

This chain uses TRBV7-9 with TRBJ2-2; D might be TRBD1 (6 bases). CDR3 size: 16 residues. The V and J ends lost 7 bases and 4 bases respectively, with 19 bases between them. Germline loops: CDR1 SEHNR, CDR2 FQNEAQ (reference sequence). In DNA form, the CDR3 reads TGTGCCAGCACCCCCTCCCGACAGGCAACCACCGGGGAGCTGTTTTTT. It translates to CASTPSRQATTGELFF.